These 28 T cell receptor beta chains share one sample of origin, sequenced in a study of PD-1 blockade in classical Hodgkin lymphoma. Each patient experienced a relapse that followed autologous stem cell transplantation, and brentuximab vedotin exposure varied. Profiled with immunoSEQ multiplex PCR; TCRdb holds only in-frame clones, not every one. The sample consists of approximately 12,000 clones, 70% to 85% of them appearing once. Specimen: peripheral blood mononuclear cells (PBMCs), collected at baseline. Every receptor here comes from a human donor with classical Hodgkin lymphoma.

The CDR3 here is CASSRANVLTF. The DNA of the CDR3 is TGTGCCAGCAGTCGGGCCAACGTCCTGACTTTC. The V gene is TRBV4-2, the J gene TRBJ2-6; D gene uncertain. This CDR3 spans 11 amino acids. Germline-derived CDR1 and CDR2 are LGHNA and YNFKEQ. Between the trimmed V and J ends, which lost 6 bases and 5 bases, there was a span of 2 bases.

This rearrangement joins TRBV18 to TRBJ1-1; D possibly corresponds to TRBD1 (5 bases). Trimming shortened V by 3 bases and J by 5 bases, and 19 bases separated the two germline ends. Germline V gives CDR1 KGHSH, CDR2 LQKENI. CDR3 length equals 16 residues. DNA of the CDR3: TGTGCCAGCTCACCGGGGGGAATCGGGATCCAGACTGAAGCTTTCTTT. Protein product: CASSPGGIGIQTEAFF.

Worth noting for this clone: The same CDR3 also results from other DNA sequences found in this sample. J is TRBJ2-3 and V is TRBV7-3; no reliable D call. The germline V gene has CDR1 SGHTA and CDR2 FQGTGA. This CDR3 has 13 residues. V lost 6 bases and J lost 0, with 7 bases in between. The CDR3 coding sequence is TGTGCCAGCAGTTCGGCCAGCACAGATACGCAGTATTTT. Protein: CASSSASTDTQYF.

The J gene is TRBJ1-2, the V gene TRBV6-1, with D unresolved. The germline gives CDR1 MNHNS, CDR2 SASEGT. Trimming stripped 4 bases from V and 2 bases from J, with 11 bases between. The CDR3 is made up of 14 amino acids. CDR3 in amino acids: CASSVFQANYGYTF. CDR3 DNA sequence: TGTGCCAGCAGTGTTTTTCAGGCGAACTATGGCTACACCTTC.

This chain uses TRBV5-1 with TRBJ2-7; TRBD1 might be the D (5 bases). Germline V gives CDR1 SGHRS, CDR2 YFSETQ. This CDR3 has 14 residues. The V end was cut by 0 bases, the J end by 2 bases, with 9 bases between. CDR3 nucleotide sequence: TGCGCCAGCAGCTTGGGGGTACAGGCCTACGAGCAGTACTTC. Its protein is CASSLGVQAYEQYF.

A few counts support this clone. The identical CDR3 is also encoded by other nucleotide sequences in the sample. The rearrangement joins TRBV9 to TRBJ1-3; no clear D gene. From germline, CDR1 is SGDLS and CDR2 YYNGEE. The ends were cut back, 4 bases at V and 0 bases at J, with 5 bases in the middle. There are 13 residues in the CDR3. CDR3 DNA sequence: TGTGCCAGCAGCACTTCCTCTGGAAACACCATATATTTT. It codes for CASSTSSGNTIYF.

The rearrangement joins TRBV6-5 to TRBJ1-5, with D perhaps TRBD1 (5 bases). With 4 bases removed from V and 3 bases from J, the gap between germline ends came to 16 bases. CDR3 length: 16 residues. CDR1 MNHEY and CDR2 SVGAGI come from the germline V gene. CDR3 sequence (DNA): TGTGCCAGCAGTTCACCGTGGGACGGAATCAATCAGCCCCAGCATTTT. It translates to CASSSPWDGINQPQHF.

The CDR3 loop is CASSLERDLAKNIQYF. The CDR3 DNA reads as TGTGCCAGCAGCTTAGAGCGCGACCTAGCCAAAAACATTCAGTACTTC. The chain is built from TRBV7-9 and TRBJ2-4; no clear D gene. This CDR3 has 16 amino acids. With 1 base removed from V and 0 bases from J, the gap between germline ends came to 10 bases. Germline V gene data show CDR1 as SEHNR and CDR2 as FQNEAQ (reference sequence).

In its sample, this clone was seen once. The chain carries TRBV5-1 and TRBJ2-2, with D perhaps matching TRBD1 or TRBD2 (5 bases each). Deletions cut 5 bases from V and 5 bases from J, with 19 bases between. CDR3 length equals 16 residues. Germline V CDR1 and CDR2: SGHRS, YFSETQ. CDR3 sequence reads: CASSLLTGTRTGELFF. In nucleotides, the CDR3 is TGCGCCAGCAGTTTGCTAACCGGGACCCGAACCGGGGAGCTGTTTTTT.

This clone came up a few times. The genes are TRBV27 and TRBJ1-1, with D hard to call. From germline, CDR1 is MNHEY and CDR2 SMNVEV (reference sequence). V was cut by 8 bases and J by 8 bases, with 12 bases left in between. The CDR3 is 11 amino acids. The CDR3 protein is CASRSGGEAFF. The CDR3 coding sequence is TGTGCCAGCCGTTCCGGCGGGGAAGCTTTCTTT.

This chain connects TRBV5-1 to TRBJ1-6; the D is unclear. Germline CDR1 is SGHRS and CDR2 is YFSETQ. The CDR3 has 15 residues. Trimming pared 0 bases from V and 0 bases from J, leaving 4 bases between. DNA for the CDR3: TGCGCCAGCAGCTTGGGTAGCTCCTATAATTCACCCCTCCACTTT. It is translated as CASSLGSSYNSPLHF.

The chain links TRBV20-1 to TRBJ2-2; unclear D gene. Germline values: CDR1 DFQATT, CDR2 SNEGSKA (reference sequence). V lost 5 bases, J lost 6 bases, and 7 bases lay in between. The CDR3 is 11 residues long. The CDR3 sequence is CSASQSGELFF. In nucleotides, the CDR3 is TGCAGTGCTTCCCAGTCCGGGGAGCTGTTTTTT.

This clone appeared a few times. CDR3 bases: TGTGCCAGCAGTCTCTATAGCGGATACAATGAGCAGTTCTTC. It codes for CASSLYSGYNEQFF. The chain combines TRBV6-5 with TRBJ2-1; weak D call: TRBD2 (6 bases). Germline V gene lookup returns CDR1 MNHEY and CDR2 SVGAGI. V was clipped by 5 bases and J by 4 bases, with 12 bases between them. CDR3 size: 14 residues.

The J gene is TRBJ1-1, the V gene TRBV28, with a weak D call TRBD1 (6 bases). Trimming left V 2 bases short and J 5 bases short, with 9 bases between. The CDR3 is 13 residues long. Germline CDR1 MDHEN, CDR2 SYDVKM. The CDR3 sequence is CASSLQGWTEAFF. CDR3 coding DNA: TGTGCCAGCAGTTTACAGGGGTGGACTGAAGCTTTCTTT.

The chain recombines TRBV5-4 with TRBJ1-2, with unresolved D. Germline V gene data show CDR1 as SGHNT and CDR2 as YYREEE (reference sequence). V dropped 3 bases and J dropped 8 bases, with 11 bases sitting between them. The CDR3 runs 12 residues. The CDR3 DNA reads as TGTGCCAGCAGCTCAACTAGCTGGGGCTACACCTTC. Translating gives CASSSTSWGYTF.

There are a few counts of this clone. This rearrangement joins TRBV6-4 to TRBJ1-6; D is perhaps TRBD1 (6 bases). With 0 bases removed from V and 7 bases from J, the gap between germline ends came to 16 bases. Germline V lookup: CDR1 MRHNA, CDR2 SNTAGT. The CDR3 has 17 residues. DNA of the CDR3: TGTGCCAGCAGTGACTCGTTCTGGGACATTAAAAATTCACCCCTCCACTTT. Its protein is CASSDSFWDIKNSPLHF.

This clone ranks as hyperexpanded. The rearrangement links TRBV6-5 to TRBJ1-2; TRBD1 might be the D (5 bases). This CDR3 region has 14 residues. V lost 5 bases to trimming and J lost 2 bases, with 12 bases between them. CDR1 and CDR2 from the germline V gene are MNHEY and SVGAGI. CDR3 loop: CASSDTAGNYGYTF. CDR3 coding DNA: TGTGCCAGCAGTGACACAGCAGGGAACTATGGCTACACCTTC.

The chain employs TRBV5-4 and TRBJ2-3, with D unresolved. Germline V gene lookup returns CDR1 SGHNT and CDR2 YYREEE (reference sequence). V lost 4 bases and J 4 bases, leaving 13 bases between the germline ends. The CDR3 contains 14 residues. The CDR3 is CASSASTASDTQYF. DNA of the CDR3: TGTGCCAGCAGCGCGAGTACGGCTTCAGATACGCAGTATTTT.

The V call is TRBV19, the J call TRBJ2-1; D ambiguous. The CDR3 is 16 residues long. V shed 6 bases and J shed 2 bases, with 17 bases lying between them. CDR1 LNHDA and CDR2 SQIVND come from the germline V gene (reference sequence). CDR3 sequence: CASSKINKGAYNEQFF. As DNA, the CDR3 is TGTGCCAGTAGCAAGATTAACAAGGGCGCCTACAATGAGCAGTTCTTC.

The chain combines TRBV21-1 with TRBJ2-5; whether TRBD2, the table's D call, matches the DNA was not checked. TRBV21-1 is given as a pseudogene. The CDR3 spans 19 residues. CDR3 region: CASSRDWHPPLQYQETQYF. DNA for the CDR3: TGTGCCAGCAGCAGGGACTGGCATCCACCCCTTCAGTACCAAGAGACCCAGTACTTC.

This clone was seen only a few times. The chain recombines TRBV19 with TRBJ1-1; TRBD1 matches at 8 bases. CDR3 length: 14 amino acids. CDR1 is LNHDA and CDR2 is SQIVND in the germline V gene (reference sequence). V dropped 3 bases and J dropped 4; count of bases not matched to a gene: 4. CDR3 in DNA: TGTGCCAGTAGTATTGGACAGGGTTTCACTGAAGCTTTCTTT. Its translation is CASSIGQGFTEAFF. Drawing the rest from reference TRBV19 and TRBJ1-1, the complete variable domain is DGGITQSPKYLFRKEGQNVTLSCEQNLNHDAMYWYRQDPGQGLRLIYYSQIVNDFQKGDIAEGYSVSREKKESFPLTVTSAQKNPTAFYLCASSIGQGFTEAFFGQGTRLTVV.

The chain uses TRBV7-3 and TRBJ2-7, with TRBD1 matching 8 bases. This CDR3 contains 12 residues. Germline V gene data show CDR1 as SGHTA and CDR2 as FQGTGA. The J segment lost 6 bases and the V segment lost 5 bases, leaving 3 bases of the junction unmatched. The CDR3 spells CASSLGTGEQYF. The CDR3 nucleotides are TGTGCCAGCAGCCTGGGGACAGGCGAGCAGTACTTC.

The chain carries TRBV7-6 and TRBJ2-3, with TRBD2 matching 9 bases. The J segment lost 4 bases and the V segment lost 5 bases, leaving 7 bases of the junction unmatched. The CDR3 is 15 residues long. Germline V gene sequence: CDR1 SGHVS, CDR2 FNYEAQ. The CDR3 sequence: CASSASGGRADTQYF. Written as DNA, the CDR3 is TGTGCCAGCAGCGCCAGTGGCGGGAGGGCAGATACGCAGTATTTT.

V gene TRBV7-3 combines with J gene TRBJ1-2; D not certain. CDR3 size: 15 residues. CDR1 SGHTA and CDR2 FQGTGA come from the germline V gene. V was clipped by 2 bases and J by 4 bases, with 14 bases between them. This CDR3 is CASSLFPTGVYGYTF. The DNA for the CDR3 is TGTGCCAGCAGCTTATTTCCGACGGGCGTCTATGGCTACACCTTC.

The rearrangement joins TRBV28 to TRBJ2-5; no clear D. The last part of the DNA fits TRBJ2-7 better; the J call may be wrong. This CDR3 has 13 amino acids. Germline V CDR1 and CDR2: MDHEN, SYDVKM. The CDR3 reads CASTVPARYEQYF. The CDR3 DNA is TGTGCCAGCACGGTGCCAGCTCGGTACGAGCAGTACTTC.

The rearrangement uses TRBV5-4 and TRBJ1-5; maybe TRBD1 (5 bases). The ends were cut back, 4 bases at V and 4 bases at J, with 15 bases in the middle. Germline CDR1 and CDR2: SGHNT and YYREEE (reference sequence). The CDR3 has 15 amino acids. For the CDR3, the DNA is TGTGCCAGCAGCCCTGGGGGGGGAGTTAATCAGCCCCAGCATTTT. Its translation: CASSPGGGVNQPQHF.

This chain links TRBV5-1 with TRBJ2-3; D possibly corresponds to TRBD2 (6 bases). V lost 0 bases to trimming and J lost 0 bases, with 11 bases between them. The CDR3 is made up of 16 amino acids. Looked up from germline, CDR1 is SGHRS and CDR2 is YFSETQ. This CDR3 reads CASSLAGGTSTDTQYF. The CDR3 DNA is TGCGCCAGCAGCTTGGCCGGCGGGACCAGCACAGATACGCAGTATTTT.

The V call is TRBV4-3, the J call TRBJ1-2; the D is unclear. From germline, CDR1 is LGHNA and CDR2 YSLEER. The CDR3 totals 16 residues. V shed 5 bases and J shed 0 bases, with 16 bases lying between them. The CDR3 DNA is TGCGCCAGCAGCAAAAATGTCCAGATAGCTAACTATGGCTACACCTTC. Protein: CASSKNVQIANYGYTF.